This T cell receptor beta chain was recovered during a study of blood T cell repertoires in COVID-19. Study in general: The United States, Italy and Spain were the sources of the acute and convalescent COVID-19 samples. Sources were T cells, B-cell-depleted T cells, or PBMCs; the material itself was cDNA or gDNA.

V gave up 0 bases and J gave up 6 bases, with 9 bases separating them. Germline CDR1 reads MNHEY; CDR2 reads SMNVEV (reference sequence). The CDR3 is 14 amino acids. Assay used: immunoSEQ multiplex PCR; TCRdb lists only in-frame clones, some missing. The data contain about 150,000 clones, approximately 87% of them singletons. This sequence originates from a woman between 65 and 79 years old with acute or convalescent COVID-19. This chain connects TRBV27 to TRBJ2-1; D unresolved. Source material: peripheral blood. CDR3 DNA sequence: TGTGCCAGCAGTTTATCGGTCCCGGGCAATGAGCAGTTCTTC. It encodes CASSLSVPGNEQFF.